The present T cell receptor beta chain was sequenced within a study of blood T cells in healthy people across ages. V lost 4 bases and J lost 7, with 13 bases in between. The germline gives CDR1 SQVTM, CDR2 ANQGSEA. This CDR3 has 12 amino acids. A word on this clonotype: A clone one base away is much larger, so this may be a read error.

Alongside a J-beta primer mix, a sample-barcoded 5' primer served in a second PCR lasting about 6 to 12 cycles. TCRdb fed the 5' RACE reads into MiXCR, producing one record per CDR3 protein. The sample comprises roughly 700,000 distinct CDR3 sequences, about half of which are singletons, and roughly 34% rests with the top ten. The clonotype was recovered from a woman in her fifties or sixties in good health. V is TRBV29-1 and J is TRBJ2-5; D is uncertain. Source material: blood. CDR3 region: CSVGRMRGTQYF. The CDR3 nucleotides are TGCAGCGTTGGGCGGATGAGAGGGACCCAGTACTTC.